Listed below are T cell receptor beta chains from one sample, sequenced in a study of T cell responses to AZD1222 COVID-19 vaccine. Profiled with immunoSEQ multiplex PCR; TCRdb holds only in-frame clones, not every one. The sample records over 90,000 clones, about 90% being singletons. Source: peripheral blood, taken 28 days after the second AZD1222 dose. The receptors originated from an adult who received the AZD1222 COVID-19 vaccine. Each CDR3 is given without its conserved first and last residue. Only part of the rows carry a size: once, few, many, or a class if the clone is expanded.

TRBV10-2	TRBJ2-7	.	ASSGQAFEQY
TRBV19	TRBJ2-5	.	ASSTSGRGETQY
TRBV2	TRBJ1-5	.	ASSLDTDQPQH
TRBV5-1	TRBJ2-2	.	ASSGLNGGAGELF
TRBV2	TRBJ2-3	.	ASLTVTDTQY
TRBV6-5	TRBJ1-6	.	ASTRGQGSPLH
TRBV12-3/TRBV12-4	TRBJ1-5	.	ASSFASNQPQH
TRBV25-1	TRBJ2-5	.	ASSPEGLAGGGETQY
TRBV4-3	TRBJ2-2	once	ASSRLAGGNTGELF
TRBV19	TRBJ1-1	.	ASTPPGSGTGAF
TRBV6-5	TRBJ2-1	.	ASSTDRGPYNEQF
TRBV5-5	TRBJ2-7	.	ASSLGTSLIYEQY
TRBV15	TRBJ2-7	.	ATSRDPGPGAFGEQY
TRBV7-2	TRBJ2-3	.	ASSLTGGTDTQY
TRBV19	TRBJ2-7	.	ASSSPGLKYEQY
TRBV7-9	TRBJ2-1	.	ASSLYDWVSDEQF
TRBV29-1	TRBJ1-5	.	SVEGPVGQPQH
TRBV7-2	TRBJ2-5	.	ASSLVRETQY
TRBV7-9	TRBJ2-3	.	ASSFGQVLGGTQY
TRBV3-1/TRBV3-2	TRBJ2-4	.	ASSPYRGNENIQY
TRBV28	TRBJ1-4	.	ASSLGSGSPTNEKLF
TRBV9	TRBJ1-1	.	ASSVGQQNTEAF
TRBV6-4	TRBJ2-5	.	ADRTGYEETQY
TRBV7-9	TRBJ2-1	.	ASSFDRVNEQF
TRBV19	TRBJ1-2	.	ASTPGLSSYGYT
TRBV11-2	TRBJ1-6	.	ASSFPELRSSPLH
TRBV12-5	TRBJ2-1	.	ASATGGTRYNEQF
TRBV3-1/TRBV3-2	TRBJ2-3	.	ASSHGGFPDTQY
TRBV2	TRBJ2-5	.	ASGREKGKTQY
TRBV5-4	TRBJ1-1	.	ASSTKDRVNTEAF
TRBV5-8	TRBJ1-1	.	ASSLGGAARTEAF
TRBV7-9	TRBJ1-1	.	ASSLDRTEAF
TRBV29-1	TRBJ1-3	once	SAHTGSGNTIY
TRBV19	TRBJ1-2	few	ASSPRGVGTGNYGYT
TRBV6-5	TRBJ2-3	.	ASLRTDTQY
TRBV7-9	TRBJ1-2	.	ASSLTTGGSYGYT
TRBV2	TRBJ1-1	once	ASSARAGTNTEAF
TRBV6-5	TRBJ1-6	.	ASSYSEAGANSPLH
TRBV7-2	TRBJ1-5	.	ASSIQGRQPQH
TRBV4-1	TRBJ2-4	.	ASSQDHRGAKNIQY
TRBV6-5	TRBJ2-7	once	ASSYSGGEQY
TRBV6-1	TRBJ1-2	.	ASSEAGGGYGYT
TRBV19	TRBJ2-1	.	ASSIKGGAYNEQF
TRBV27	TRBJ2-2	.	ASSYHTGELF
TRBV28	TRBJ2-5	.	ASSFPAKAGQETQY
TRBV12-5	TRBJ1-2	.	ASGLSGRSYT
TRBV5-1	TRBJ1-1	.	ASSGGQGEKNTEAF
TRBV7-2	TRBJ1-1	.	ASSLGDVNTEAF
TRBV9	TRBJ2-7	.	ASSLTGQPYEQY
TRBV4-1	TRBJ2-2	.	ASSPRRGYTGELF
TRBV11-2	TRBJ1-6	.	ASSYRGLLGNSPLH
TRBV5-6	TRBJ1-1	.	ASSFSSNTEAF
TRBV7-9	TRBJ1-1	.	ASSLGDRTNTEAF